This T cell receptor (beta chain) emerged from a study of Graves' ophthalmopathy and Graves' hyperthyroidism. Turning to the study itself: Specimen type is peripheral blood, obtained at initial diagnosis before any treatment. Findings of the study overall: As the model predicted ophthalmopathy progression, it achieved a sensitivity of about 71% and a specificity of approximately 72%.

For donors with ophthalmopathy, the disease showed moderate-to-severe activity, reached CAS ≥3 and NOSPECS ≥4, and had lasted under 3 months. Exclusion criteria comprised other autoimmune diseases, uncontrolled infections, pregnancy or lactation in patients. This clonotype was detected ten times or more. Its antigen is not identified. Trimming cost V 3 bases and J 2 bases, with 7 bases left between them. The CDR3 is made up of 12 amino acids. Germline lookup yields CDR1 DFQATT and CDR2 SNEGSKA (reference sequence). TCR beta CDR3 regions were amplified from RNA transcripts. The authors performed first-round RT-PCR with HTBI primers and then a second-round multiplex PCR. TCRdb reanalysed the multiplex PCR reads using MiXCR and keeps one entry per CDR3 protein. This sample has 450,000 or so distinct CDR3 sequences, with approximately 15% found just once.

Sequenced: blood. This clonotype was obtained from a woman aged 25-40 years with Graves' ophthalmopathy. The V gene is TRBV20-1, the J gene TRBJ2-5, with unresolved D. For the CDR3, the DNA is TGCAGTGCTAGGACCGTTCAAGAGACCCAGTACTTC. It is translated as CSARTVQETQYF.